One sample yielded the 31 T cell receptor beta chains listed below, sequenced in a study of blood T cell repertoires in COVID-19. This table comes from immunoSEQ multiplex PCR, and its TCRdb copy is limited to in-frame clones, with some not included. The data hold roughly 350,000 clones, with 85% observed a single time. Sequencing used peripheral blood. The receptors here all came from a woman in her late teens or twenties with acute or convalescent COVID-19.

V gene TRBV24-1 combines with J gene TRBJ2-7, with 11 bases fitting TRBD1. V lost 3 bases to trimming and J lost 4 bases; unmatched junction nucleotides: 4. Germline lookup yields CDR1 KGHDR and CDR2 SFDVKD. CDR3 length: 15 amino acids. The CDR3 sequence: CATSDGRDRGYEQYF. CDR3 coding DNA: TGTGCCACCAGTGATGGCCGGGACAGGGGGTACGAGCAGTACTTC.

The V and J genes are TRBV18 and TRBJ1-1; D remains ambiguous. CDR3 length: 15 residues. Looked up from germline, CDR1 is KGHSH and CDR2 is LQKENI. V was trimmed by 3 bases and J by 4 bases, leaving 15 bases between them. The CDR3 DNA reads TGTGCCAGCTCACCCCCCCCTCCTATGAGCACTGAAGCTTTCTTT. It encodes CASSPPPPMSTEAFF.

This chain joins TRBV27 and TRBJ1-4; TRBD1 matches 9 bases. This CDR3 has 15 residues. Germline V lookup: CDR1 MNHEY, CDR2 SMNVEV (reference sequence). J lost 14 bases, V lost 8 bases, and 18 bases had no gene match. For the CDR3, the DNA is TGTGCCAGCCCCGGAACCGGGACAGGGACGCAGGGGCTGTTTTTT. This encodes CASPGTGTGTQGLFF.

V gene TRBV19 combines with J gene TRBJ1-5; possibly TRBD1 for D (5 bases). Germline V lookup: CDR1 LNHDA, CDR2 SQIVND (reference sequence). V was trimmed by 10 bases and J by 3 bases, leaving 16 bases between them. The CDR3 covers 14 residues. The CDR3 region has the DNA TGTGCCATATCACGGACACCGGCCAATCAGCCCCAGCATTTT. It encodes CAISRTPANQPQHF.

The chain uses TRBV5-6 and TRBJ2-2; TRBD2 might be the D (6 bases). This CDR3 is built from 14 residues. Trimming shortened V by 4 bases and J by 2 bases, and 9 bases separated the two germline ends. Germline CDR1 is SGHDT and CDR2 is YYEEEE. CDR3 in amino acids: CASSGGTNTGELFF. The CDR3 nucleotides read TGTGCCAGCAGCGGGGGGACCAACACCGGGGAGCTGTTTTTT.

The chain recombines TRBV9 with TRBJ1-2; 8 positions match TRBD1. Germline V gene sequence: CDR1 SGDLS, CDR2 YYNGEE. The CDR3 spans 16 residues. J was trimmed by 3 bases and V by 2 bases; bases with no gene match: 9. The CDR3 is CASSVKRQGLDYGYTF. The CDR3 DNA is TGTGCCAGCAGCGTTAAAAGACAGGGGCTGGACTATGGCTACACCTTC.

This clone was recorded many times. The chain couples TRBV18 to TRBJ2-7; D possibly corresponds to TRBD2 (7 bases). The CDR3 has 12 residues. Between the trimmed V and J ends, which lost 5 bases and 4 bases, there was a span of 9 bases. The V gene's germline CDR1 is KGHSH and CDR2 LQKENI. CDR3 coding DNA: TGTGCCAGCTCAAGGGGGGGATACGAGCAGTACTTC. Its protein is CASSRGGYEQYF.

This chain links TRBV19 with TRBJ1-1; no clear D. Germline V CDR1 and CDR2: LNHDA, SQIVND (reference sequence). This CDR3 is built from 13 residues. Trimming took off 2 bases at V and 6 bases at J, with 10 bases between the two ends. The CDR3 sequence: CASSISPEAEAFF. The CDR3 DNA follows: TGTGCCAGTAGTATAAGCCCTGAGGCTGAAGCTTTCTTT.

The V and J genes are TRBV2 and TRBJ1-5, with 9 bases fitting TRBD1. CDR3 size: 14 residues. CDR1 and CDR2 from the germline V gene are SNHLY and FYNNEI. The junction had 6 bases not matched to a gene; V was cut back by 10 bases and J by 2 bases. As DNA, the CDR3 is TGTGCCATCAAGGACAGGGGCGGCAATCAGCCCCAGCATTTT. Amino acid sequence: CAIKDRGGNQPQHF.

The chain couples TRBV30 to TRBJ2-3, with a possible D match to TRBD2 (5 bases). The CDR3 extends over 17 amino acids. Germline V gene sequence: CDR1 GTSNPN, CDR2 SVGIG (reference sequence). V shed 5 bases and J shed 1 base, with 22 bases lying between them. CDR3 residues: CAWGPPHIGAGTDTQYF. CDR3 DNA sequence: TGTGCCTGGGGTCCCCCTCATATAGGAGCGGGCACAGATACGCAGTATTTT.

This clone was found once. CDR3 nucleotide sequence: TGCAGTGCTAGCAGGGTCACTGAGCAGTTCTTC. Its protein is CSASRVTEQFF. The chain uses TRBV20-1 and TRBJ2-1, with D maybe TRBD1 (5 bases). The CDR3 contains 11 residues. The V gene lost 3 bases and the J gene lost 9 bases, with 9 bases spanning the gap. Per the germline V gene, CDR1 is DFQATT and CDR2 is SNEGSKA (reference sequence).

This chain connects TRBV6-1 to TRBJ1-2; D unclear. Germline V gene lookup returns CDR1 MNHNS and CDR2 SASEGT. The CDR3 loop spans 15 amino acids. V lost 2 bases and J 0 bases, leaving 10 bases between the germline ends. CDR3: CASSESPFPNYGYTF. Here the CDR3 DNA reads TGTGCCAGCAGTGAATCTCCCTTTCCTAACTATGGCTACACCTTC.

Only a few counts were recorded for this clone. The chain joins TRBV10-2 to TRBJ2-3, with D perhaps matching TRBD1 (6 bases). CDR3 length equals 15 residues. The germline gives CDR1 WSHSY, CDR2 SAAADI. The ends were cut back, 4 bases at V and 1 base at J, with 12 bases in the middle. Here the CDR3 DNA reads TGCGCCAGCAGTGTCTCGACAGGTCGCACAGATACGCAGTATTTT. It translates to CASSVSTGRTDTQYF.

This chain links TRBV3-1 (or the pseudogene TRBV3-2) with TRBJ1-2; TRBD1 matches at 7 bases. The CDR3 covers 15 residues. V was pared by 4 bases and J by 4 bases, with 9 bases of the junction left unmatched. The germline V gene encodes CDR1 LGHDT and CDR2 YNNKEL (reference sequence). This CDR3 reads CASSPRDRRPYGYTF. In DNA form, the CDR3 reads TGTGCCAGCAGCCCCCGGGACAGAAGACCCTATGGCTACACCTTC.

The V gene is TRBV6-2 or TRBV6-3, the J gene TRBJ1-1; 9 bases line up with TRBD1. Germline trimming cut 4 bases from V and 3 bases from J; bases unmatched to any gene: 12. The CDR3 extends over 17 amino acids. Germline V CDR1 and CDR2: MNHEY, SVGEGT. CDR3 sequence reads: CASSWSRDREFDTEAFF. CDR3 nucleotide sequence: TGTGCCAGCAGTTGGTCGAGGGACAGGGAATTTGACACTGAAGCTTTCTTT.

V gene TRBV12-3 or TRBV12-4 combines with J gene TRBJ1-2, with D unclear. The CDR3 covers 13 residues. V was shortened by 2 bases and J by 8 bases, with 12 bases between the two germline ends. The CDR3, as DNA: TGTGCCAGCAGTTTACTCCTAGACGGGGGCTACACCTTC. Protein product: CASSLLLDGGYTF.

This chain joins TRBV18 and TRBJ2-1; maybe TRBD2 (6 bases). Deletions cut 3 bases from V and 9 bases from J, with 18 bases between. The CDR3 runs to 15 residues. From germline, CDR1 is KGHSH and CDR2 LQKENI. This CDR3 is CASSPVRVRGGEQFF. CDR3 sequence (DNA): TGTGCCAGCTCACCCGTCAGGGTAAGGGGAGGTGAGCAGTTCTTC. The complete variable domain, with remaining parts taken from reference TRBV18 and TRBJ2-1, reads NAGVMQNPRHLVRRRGQEARLRCSPMKGHSHVYWYRQLPEEGLKFMVYLQKENIIDESGMPKERFSAEFPKEGPSILRIQQVVRGDSAAYFCASSPVRVRGGEQFFGPGTRLTVL.

V is TRBV6-5 and J is TRBJ1-1, with a tentative D call TRBD1 (5 bases). The V gene's germline CDR1 is MNHEY and CDR2 SVGAGI. This CDR3 comprises 15 residues. The ends were cut back, 8 bases at V and 4 bases at J, with 20 bases in the middle. The CDR3 sequence: CASLKPGGYGTEAFF. In DNA form, the CDR3 reads TGTGCCAGCTTAAAACCGGGGGGTTACGGCACTGAAGCTTTCTTT.

This chain joins TRBV9 and TRBJ1-1, with D tentatively TRBD1 (6 bases). The CDR3 covers 15 residues. Trimming took 4 bases from V and 1 from J, leaving 14 bases between them. The germline gives CDR1 SGDLS, CDR2 YYNGEE. Here the CDR3 DNA reads TGTGCCAGCAGCCTCAACCGGGACACGAACACTGAAGCTTTCTTT. This codes for CASSLNRDTNTEAFF.

The genes are TRBV10-1 and TRBJ1-1; D perhaps matches TRBD1 (5 bases). The CDR3 is 17 residues long. V dropped 0 bases and J dropped 0 bases, with 14 bases sitting between them. CDR1 is WNHNN, CDR2 SYGVQD, per germline (reference sequence). Written as DNA, the CDR3 is TGCGCCAGCAGTGAGTCCCGCCAGGGCCTTCTGAACACTGAAGCTTTCTTT. This codes for CASSESRQGLLNTEAFF.

The V call is TRBV9, the J call TRBJ1-1; 9 bases are shared with TRBD1. Unmatched junction bases numbered 7, after V lost 3 bases and J lost 4 bases. The CDR3 sequence is 15 residues long. The germline gives CDR1 SGDLS, CDR2 YYNGEE. The CDR3 is CASSAATGGSTEAFF. In nucleotides, the CDR3 is TGTGCCAGCAGCGCCGCGACAGGGGGGAGCACTGAAGCTTTCTTT.

The chain couples TRBV19 to TRBJ1-2; a possible D gene is TRBD1 (6 bases). V was clipped by 4 bases and J by 6 bases, with 15 bases between them. The CDR3 runs 14 residues. Germline lookup yields CDR1 LNHDA and CDR2 SQIVND (reference sequence). The CDR3 protein is CASSRRGGGDGYTF. Here the CDR3 DNA reads TGTGCCAGTAGTAGGAGAGGGGGTGGAGATGGCTACACCTTC. Full variable domain (missing parts from reference TRBV19 and TRBJ1-2): DGGITQSPKYLFRKEGQNVTLSCEQNLNHDAMYWYRQDPGQGLRLIYYSQIVNDFQKGDIAEGYSVSREKKESFPLTVTSAQKNPTAFYLCASSRRGGGDGYTFGSGTRLTVV.

V gene TRBV12-5 combines with J gene TRBJ1-1; TRBD1 aligns across 7 bases. With V trimmed by 6 bases and J by 0 bases, 16 bases remained unmatched. CDR3 length: 18 residues. In germline, CDR1 is LGHNT, CDR2 FRNRAP. The chain's CDR3 is CASGPVPGTVNMNTEAFF. CDR3 DNA sequence: TGTGCTAGTGGCCCCGTCCCAGGGACAGTCAACATGAACACTGAAGCTTTCTTT.

The gene calls are TRBV27 and TRBJ1-6; D is ambiguous. V was pared by 8 bases and J by 7 bases, with 12 bases between. Germline CDR1 reads MNHEY; CDR2 reads SMNVEV (reference sequence). CDR3 length: 13 amino acids. This CDR3 reads CASAARPNSPLHF. The CDR3 DNA sequence: TGTGCCAGCGCCGCCAGGCCCAATTCACCCCTCCACTTT.

The V gene is TRBV6-1, the J gene TRBJ1-1; D gene ambiguous. V was cut by 1 base and J by 4 bases, with 7 bases left in between. The length of the CDR3 is 13 residues. Germline CDR1 reads MNHNS; CDR2 reads SASEGT. The CDR3 bases are TGTGCCAGCAGTGAAGACCCGAGCACTGAAGCTTTCTTT. Protein: CASSEDPSTEAFF.

The gene calls are TRBV19 and TRBJ1-5; tentatively, D is TRBD1 (6 bases). From germline, CDR1 is LNHDA and CDR2 SQIVND (reference sequence). The V end was cut by 5 bases, the J end by 4 bases, with 15 bases between. CDR3 length equals 15 residues. As DNA, the CDR3 is TGTGCCAGTAGTGCCGCCGGACAGCGAAATCAGCCCCAGCATTTT. Translation: CASSAAGQRNQPQHF. The full variable domain, rest sourced from reference TRBV19 and TRBJ1-5, is DGGITQSPKYLFRKEGQNVTLSCEQNLNHDAMYWYRQDPGQGLRLIYYSQIVNDFQKGDIAEGYSVSREKKESFPLTVTSAQKNPTAFYLCASSAAGQRNQPQHFGDGTRLSIL.

There are a few counts of this clone. The chain combines TRBV19 with TRBJ1-2; TRBD1 aligns across 11 bases. This CDR3 is built from 15 residues. With V trimmed by 3 bases and J by 4 bases, 4 bases remained unmatched. Germline CDR1 is LNHDA and CDR2 is SQIVND (reference sequence). The CDR3 region is CASSIGQGAIYGYTF. The CDR3 nucleotides are TGTGCCAGTAGTATCGGACAGGGGGCGATCTATGGCTACACCTTC.

The rearrangement links TRBV2 to TRBJ2-1; 7 bases fit TRBD2. The CDR3 has 15 residues. Germline-derived CDR1 and CDR2 are SNHLY and FYNNEI. After removal of 4 bases from V and 2 bases from J, the junction contained 5 bases not matched to a gene. The CDR3 coding sequence is TGTGCCAGCAGTGTTCAGCGGGGCGCCTACAATGAGCAGTTCTTC. The encoded protein is CASSVQRGAYNEQFF.

The table lists this clone with a few counts. This sequence joins TRBV15 and TRBJ1-2, with TRBD1 matching 7 bases. CDR3 size: 13 residues. CDR1 LNHNV and CDR2 YYDKDF come from the germline V gene (reference sequence). Trimming removed 5 bases from V and 8 bases from J; junction bases left unmatched: 8. CDR3 sequence: CATSSSRQGGYTF. CDR3 nucleotide sequence: TGTGCCACCAGCTCCTCTAGACAGGGCGGCTACACCTTC.

This chain joins TRBV7-3 and TRBJ2-7; no firm D call. Trimming stripped 7 bases from V and 4 bases from J, with 8 bases between. The germline V gene has CDR1 SGHTA and CDR2 FQGTGA. This CDR3 is built from 11 residues. CDR3 loop: CASNVDYEQYF. In DNA, the CDR3 is TGTGCCAGCAACGTAGATTACGAGCAGTACTTC.

This clone was recorded only once. The J gene is TRBJ1-1, the V gene TRBV5-4; D remains ambiguous. CDR3 length: 12 residues. Germline lookup yields CDR1 SGHNT and CDR2 YYREEE (reference sequence). The germline V and J ends were trimmed by 9 bases and 1 base, with 10 bases remaining between them. As DNA, the CDR3 is TGTGCCACCCGCTTCGGGAACACTGAAGCTTTCTTT. Protein product: CATRFGNTEAFF.